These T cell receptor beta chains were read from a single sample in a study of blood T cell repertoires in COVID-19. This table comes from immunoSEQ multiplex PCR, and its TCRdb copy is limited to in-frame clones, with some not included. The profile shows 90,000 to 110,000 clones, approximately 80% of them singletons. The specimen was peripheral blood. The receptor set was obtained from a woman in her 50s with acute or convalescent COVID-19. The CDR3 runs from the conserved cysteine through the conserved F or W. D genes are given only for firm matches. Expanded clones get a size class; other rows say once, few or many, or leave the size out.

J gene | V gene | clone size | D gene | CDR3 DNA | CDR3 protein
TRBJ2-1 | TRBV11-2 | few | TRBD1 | TGTGCCAGCAGCTCCCGGGACAGGCGCCACAATGAGCAGTTCTTC | CASSSRDRRHNEQFF
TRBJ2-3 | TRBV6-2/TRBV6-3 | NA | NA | TGTGCCAGCAGTCCCTCCGGTGGTGCAGATACGCAGTATTTT | CASSPSGGADTQYF
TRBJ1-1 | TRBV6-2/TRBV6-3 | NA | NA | TGTGCCAGCAGTTACCCGGAGATGGGTGCTTTCTTT | CASSYPEMGAFF
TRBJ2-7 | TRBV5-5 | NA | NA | TGTGCCAGCAGCTTGTCAGGACAGATTACCTACGAGCAGTACTTC | CASSLSGQITYEQYF
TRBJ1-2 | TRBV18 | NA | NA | TGTGCCAGCTCACCCCAGGCCGCTAACTATGGCTACACCTTC | CASSPQAANYGYTF
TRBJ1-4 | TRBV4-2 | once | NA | TGTGCCAGCAGCCAAGATCGCGGGGTGAATAATGAAAAACTGTTTTTT | CASSQDRGVNNEKLFF
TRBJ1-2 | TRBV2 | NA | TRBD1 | TGTGCCAGCAGCGGGACAGGTCGGCAGGGCTACACCTTC | CASSGTGRQGYTF
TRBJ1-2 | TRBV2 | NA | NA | TGTGCCAGCAGTGAAAGCGGGCCAGGTTCGGCCCTTAACTATGGCTACACCTTC | CASSESGPGSALNYGYTF
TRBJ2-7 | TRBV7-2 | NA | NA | TGTGCCAGCAGGCGATCCGGGTTCTCCTACGAGCAGTACTTC | CASRRSGFSYEQYF
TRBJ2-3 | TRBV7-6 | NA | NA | TGTGCCAGCAGCTTAGGAGGGGGTGGGGATACGCAGTATTTT | CASSLGGGGDTQYF
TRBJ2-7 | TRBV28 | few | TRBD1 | TGTGCCAGCAGTGGGGACAGGGACTCCTACGAGCAGTACTTC | CASSGDRDSYEQYF
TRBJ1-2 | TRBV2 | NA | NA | TGTGCCAGCAGTCAGCCGGACAGCATCTATGGCTACACCTTC | CASSQPDSIYGYTF
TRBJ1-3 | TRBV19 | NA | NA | TGTGCCAGTAGGAGCTCTGGAAACACCATATATTTT | CASRSSGNTIYF
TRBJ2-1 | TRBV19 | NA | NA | TGTGCCAGTAGTACTACCGGGGAACGGCCTAGTAGCAATGAGCAGTTCTTC | CASSTTGERPSSNEQFF
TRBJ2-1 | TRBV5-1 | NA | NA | TGCGCCAGCAGTTATTGGGGGCAAGGCGAGCAGTTCTTC | CASSYWGQGEQFF
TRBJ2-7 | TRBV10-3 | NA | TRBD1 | TGTGCCATCAATCCGGGACAGAACATCTACGAGCAGTACTTC | CAINPGQNIYEQYF